The 29 T cell receptor beta chains below come from one sample, sequenced in a study of blood T cell repertoires in COVID-19 (TCRdb year 2020). Receptor libraries were prepared by the immunoSEQ multiplex PCR assay. Imported from immuneACCESS, the table was reduced by TCRdb to in-frame sequences with V and J called. These copies leave out some clones; in studies compared against another copy, an unresolved V gene accounts for under half, and the cause of the remainder is not known. The sample table shows 400,000 to 500,000 clones, and 70% to 90% are seen once. The top ten hold approximately 1.5% of the sample. Source material: PBMCs or T cells enriched from blood (not recorded which). The receptors shown here come from a woman aged 18-30 years who had been exposed to COVID-19.

This sequence joins TRBV9 and TRBJ2-3, with TRBD2 identical over 9 bases. CDR3 length equals 16 residues. Unmatched junction bases numbered 10, after V lost 2 bases and J lost 6 bases. Germline values: CDR1 SGDLS, CDR2 YYNGEE. CDR3 bases: TGTGCCAGCAGCGTGGGGACTAGCCCGGAGGGGGATACGCAGTATTTT. This translates into CASSVGTSPEGDTQYF.

The V gene is TRBV2, the J gene TRBJ1-6; D ambiguous. V shed 4 bases and J shed 8 bases, with 9 bases lying between them. The CDR3 is made up of 13 amino acids. Germline V CDR1 and CDR2: SNHLY, FYNNEI. DNA for the CDR3: TGTGCCAGCAGTGCTCCAGAATATTCACCCCTCCACTTT. Its translation is CASSAPEYSPLHF.

For the CDR3, the DNA is TGTGCCAGCTCACCTGGGGTACAGGGTGGAGGCAATCAGCCCCAGCATTTT. Encoded protein: CASSPGVQGGGNQPQHF. V is TRBV18 and J is TRBJ1-5; perhaps TRBD1 as D (6 bases). This CDR3 comprises 17 residues. Germline V gives CDR1 KGHSH, CDR2 LQKENI. Trimming left V 3 bases short and J 2 bases short, with 17 bases between.

The chain joins TRBV7-2 to TRBJ2-7, with a tentative D call TRBD2 (6 bases). The V gene lost 1 base and the J gene lost 0 bases, with 10 bases spanning the gap. The CDR3 consists of 15 residues. The germline gives CDR1 SGHTA, CDR2 FQGNSA. Written as DNA, the CDR3 is TGTGCCAGCAGCTTAGGACTAGTGAGCTCCTACGAGCAGTACTTC. Its translation: CASSLGLVSSYEQYF.

This clone came up a few times. CDR3: CASSPQGAYNSPLHF. The CDR3 region has the DNA TGTGCCAGCAGCCCCCAGGGGGCGTATAATTCACCCCTCCACTTT. The genes are TRBV7-2 and TRBJ1-6; 8 bases fit TRBD1. The junction had 4 bases not matched to a gene; V was cut back by 5 bases and J by 4 bases. Germline CDR1 is SGHTA and CDR2 is FQGNSA. The length of the CDR3 is 15 residues. Full variable domain (remainder filled in from reference TRBV7-2 and TRBJ1-6): GAGVSQSPSNKVTEKGKDVELRCDPISGHTALYWYRQSLGQGLEFLIYFQGNSAPDKSGLPSDRFSAERTGGSVSTLTIQRTQQEDSAVYLCASSPQGAYNSPLHFGNGTRLTVT.

The chain couples TRBV27 to TRBJ2-5; TRBD1 is a possible D gene (6 bases). This CDR3 contains 13 residues. The V end lost 5 bases, the J end lost 5 bases, and 12 bases lay between the germline ends. The V gene's germline CDR1 is MNHEY and CDR2 SMNVEV (reference sequence). This CDR3 reads CASSTGWGETQYF. Written as DNA, the CDR3 is TGTGCCAGCAGTACAGGGTGGGGTGAGACCCAGTACTTC.

This sequence joins TRBV9 and TRBJ2-3; 8 bases are a match to TRBD2. CDR3 length: 19 amino acids. CDR1 is SGDLS, CDR2 YYNGEE, per germline. V lost 0 bases, J lost 2 bases, and 14 bases stayed unmatched. The CDR3 DNA reads as TGTGCCAGCAGCGTAGCTGCGTCTTTCGGGACTAGGATCACAGATACGCAGTATTTT. This encodes CASSVAASFGTRITDTQYF.

The CDR3 is CASSQRDRGLDTQYF. The CDR3 DNA follows: TGCGCCAGCAGCCAAAGGGACAGGGGGCTAGATACGCAGTATTTT. This sequence joins TRBV4-1 and TRBJ2-3; 12 bases agree with TRBD1. Per germline, CDR1 MGHRA and CDR2 YSYEKL. With 2 bases clipped from V and 5 bases from J, the junction kept 2 bases outside the gene matches. There are 15 residues in the CDR3.

The V call is TRBV28, the J call TRBJ2-1, with TRBD2 matching over 11 bases. The germline gives CDR1 MDHEN, CDR2 SYDVKM. The V segment lost 6 bases and the J segment 0 bases; nucleotides outside the gene matches: 7. CDR3 length: 17 residues. DNA of the CDR3: TGTGCCAGCAGCTCTACTAGCGGGGGCCTCTCCTACAATGAGCAGTTCTTC. Residues: CASSSTSGGLSYNEQFF.

This chain joins TRBV3-1 (or the pseudogene TRBV3-2) and TRBJ2-5; the D gene is possibly TRBD2 (7 bases). Germline V lookup: CDR1 LGHDT, CDR2 YNNKEL (reference sequence). V was cut by 3 bases and J by 5 bases, with 22 bases left in between. CDR3 length: 17 residues. CDR3 DNA: TGTGCCAGCAGCCACGAGCCCCTGGGGGGGGGCCGGGAGACCCAGTACTTC. It specifies CASSHEPLGGGRETQYF.

This rearrangement joins TRBV2 to TRBJ1-1; D may be TRBD1 (5 bases). The CDR3 covers 14 residues. Looked up from germline, CDR1 is SNHLY and CDR2 is FYNNEI. V was clipped by 4 bases and J by 4 bases, with 13 bases between them. In DNA, the CDR3 is TGTGCCAGCAGTGTTGACGGGGGGGTCACTGAAGCTTTCTTT. Translating gives CASSVDGGVTEAFF.

This clone came up once. The chain recombines TRBV27 with TRBJ2-7; D call uncertain. Trimming removed 2 bases from V and 3 bases from J, with 8 bases in between. Germline V gene data show CDR1 as MNHEY and CDR2 as SMNVEV (reference sequence). This CDR3 has 13 amino acids. The CDR3 region is CASSLVYDYEQYF. The CDR3 DNA sequence: TGTGCCAGCAGTTTAGTCTACGACTACGAGCAGTACTTC.

The rearrangement links TRBV5-4 to TRBJ1-4; 7 nucleotides line up with TRBD1. This CDR3 has 15 residues. CDR1 is SGHNT, CDR2 YYREEE, per germline (reference sequence). Unmatched junction bases numbered 6, after V lost 2 bases and J lost 5 bases. This CDR3 is CASSLGTAPNEKLFF. DNA for the CDR3: TGTGCCAGCAGCTTAGGGACAGCGCCAAATGAAAAACTGTTTTTT.

The chain recombines TRBV19 with TRBJ2-3; 13 positions agree with TRBD2. CDR3 length equals 17 residues. Germline loops: CDR1 LNHDA, CDR2 SQIVND (reference sequence). V shed 5 bases, J shed 2 bases, and the junction held 7 bases outside the gene matches. CDR3 DNA: TGTGCCAGTAGTCGGTCGACTAGCGGGGGGATCACAGATACGCAGTATTTT. It encodes CASSRSTSGGITDTQYF.

This chain uses TRBV28 with TRBJ2-7; D not certain. Deletions cut 1 base from V and 6 bases from J, with 7 bases between. The CDR3 sequence is 12 residues long. Germline values: CDR1 MDHEN, CDR2 SYDVKM. The CDR3 DNA reads TGTGCCAGCAGTTTATCAACTCGCGAGCAGTACTTC. Protein: CASSLSTREQYF. Full variable domain (outside the CDR3, taken from reference TRBV28 and TRBJ2-7): DVKVTQSSRYLVKRTGEKVFLECVQDMDHENMFWYRQDPGLGLRLIYFSYDVKMKEKGDIPEGYSVSREKKERFSLILESASTNQTSMYLCASSLSTREQYFGPGTRLTVT.

The V and J genes are TRBV5-5 and TRBJ2-7; TRBD2 aligns across 8 bases. This CDR3 is 15 amino acids long. V was pared by 2 bases and J by 3 bases, with 7 bases of the junction left unmatched. Germline CDR1 SGHKS, CDR2 YYEKEE (reference sequence). In DNA, the CDR3 is TGTGCCAGCAGCTTAGCGGGGGCCGACCTCTACGAGCAGTACTTC. This translates into CASSLAGADLYEQYF.

The J gene is TRBJ1-1, the V gene TRBV6-5; no reliable D call. The V gene's germline CDR1 is MNHEY and CDR2 SVGAGI. The CDR3 contains 13 residues. V gave up 6 bases and J gave up 4 bases, with 12 bases separating them. The CDR3 region is CASRFFSSTEAFF. In nucleotides, the CDR3 is TGTGCCAGCAGGTTCTTCTCCAGCACTGAAGCTTTCTTT.

The V gene is TRBV27, the J gene TRBJ2-1; 9 nucleotides agree with TRBD2. The ends lost 9 bases at V and 9 bases at J; junction bases unmatched: 18. Germline loops: CDR1 MNHEY, CDR2 SMNVEV (reference sequence). CDR3 size: 16 residues. The CDR3 DNA reads as TGTGCCAGTCGGCCCCTGGTATTAGGCGGGGGGGGTGAGCAGTTCTTC. As protein: CASRPLVLGGGGEQFF.

The chain carries TRBV28 and TRBJ1-5; D is unclear. Germline CDR1 and CDR2: MDHEN and SYDVKM. The V end was cut by 8 bases, the J end by 3 bases, with 17 bases between. This CDR3 spans 15 amino acids. CDR3 amino acids: CASSLGGNVNQPQHF. DNA for the CDR3: TGTGCCAGCTCCCTGGGCGGGAACGTCAATCAGCCCCAGCATTTT.

The J gene is TRBJ2-5, the V gene TRBV3-1 (or the pseudogene TRBV3-2); D remains unclear. The V and J ends lost 0 bases and 2 bases respectively, with 13 bases between them. Germline V CDR1 and CDR2: LGHDT, YNNKEL (reference sequence). This CDR3 is built from 16 residues. The CDR3 nucleotides are TGTGCCAGCAGCCAAGAAGAAGTGAGTTCACAAGAGACCCAGTACTTC. As protein: CASSQEEVSSQETQYF.

This clone was detected a few times. The chain is built from TRBV19 and TRBJ1-5; the match to TRBD1 covers 9 bases. The CDR3 runs to 16 residues. Trimming at V came to 3 bases and at J to 6 bases, leaving 9 bases not matched to a gene. Germline CDR1 and CDR2: LNHDA and SQIVND (reference sequence). CDR3 in amino acids: CASSISTGGETQPQHF. CDR3 sequence (DNA): TGTGCCAGTAGTATTTCCACAGGGGGCGAGACTCAGCCCCAGCATTTT.

The rearrangement joins TRBV10-3 to TRBJ2-7; the D gene is possibly TRBD2 (5 bases). The CDR3 runs 14 residues. The germline gives CDR1 ENHRY, CDR2 SYGVKD. Trimming pared 8 bases from V and 4 bases from J, leaving 18 bases between. The CDR3 reads CAIASSGRSYEQYF. CDR3 sequence (DNA): TGTGCCATCGCCTCCAGCGGACGGTCGTACGAGCAGTACTTC.

The CDR3 here is CASSYSEAYNEQFF. Here the CDR3 DNA reads TGTGCCAGCAGTTACTCAGAAGCTTACAATGAGCAGTTCTTC. The chain joins TRBV6-5 to TRBJ2-1; D is uncertain. Germline CDR1 is MNHEY and CDR2 is SVGAGI. CDR3 size: 14 residues. V was clipped by 0 bases and J by 4 bases, with 7 bases between them.

In its sample, this clone was seen a few times. V usage is TRBV6-2 or TRBV6-3 and J usage is TRBJ2-7; TRBD1 agrees at 7 bases. In germline, CDR1 is MNHEY, CDR2 SVGEGT. This CDR3 region has 12 residues. Trimming removed 3 bases from V and 5 bases from J; junction bases left unmatched: 1. CDR3 protein: CASSYTGDEQYF. DNA for the CDR3: TGTGCCAGCAGTTATACAGGGGACGAGCAGTACTTC.

The chain recombines TRBV28 with TRBJ1-2, with D hard to call. Trimming shortened V by 2 bases and J by 8 bases, and 9 bases separated the two germline ends. The CDR3 spans 12 residues. Germline V gives CDR1 MDHEN, CDR2 SYDVKM. CDR3 sequence: CASSLISRGYTF. DNA for the CDR3: TGTGCCAGCAGTTTAATCTCACGGGGCTACACCTTC.

The gene calls are TRBV11-3 and TRBJ1-1; D not resolved. From germline, CDR1 is SGHNT and CDR2 YENEEA. This CDR3 is built from 13 residues. V gave up 0 bases and J gave up 3 bases, with 5 bases separating them. As DNA, the CDR3 is TGTGCCAGCAGCTTAGAGGCCTACACTGAAGCTTTCTTT. It specifies CASSLEAYTEAFF.

V is TRBV7-8 and J is TRBJ2-7, with 9 bases matching TRBD2. Germline-derived CDR1 and CDR2 are SGHVS and FQNEAQ. Unmatched junction bases numbered 8, after V lost 2 bases and J lost 6 bases. CDR3 length equals 15 residues. The CDR3 nucleotides are TGTGCCAGCAGCTTAACGGGACTAGCTTATCGCGAGCAGTACTTC. It yields the protein CASSLTGLAYREQYF.

Turning to this clone: A junction end diverges from the germline sequence, so it may reflect a read error. V gene TRBV5-4 combines with J gene TRBJ2-7; 10 bases are a match to TRBD2. The germline CDR1 and CDR2 sequences are SGHNT and YYREEE (reference sequence). The length of the CDR3 is 15 residues. The CDR3 loop reads CASSLVSSGSLNPNF. The CDR3 DNA reads as TGTGCCAGCAGCTTGGTTTCTAGCGGGAGTTTGAATCCGAACTTC.

This chain joins TRBV19 and TRBJ1-1; D is ambiguous. The germline V and J ends were trimmed by 1 base and 5 bases, with 8 bases remaining between them. CDR3 size: 13 residues. Germline V gene lookup returns CDR1 LNHDA and CDR2 SQIVND (reference sequence). The CDR3: CASSIGLSTEAFF. CDR3 nucleotide sequence: TGTGCCAGTAGTATAGGACTCAGTACTGAAGCTTTCTTT. The full variable domain, with the rest looked up from reference TRBV19 and TRBJ1-1, is DGGITQSPKYLFRKEGQNVTLSCEQNLNHDAMYWYRQDPGQGLRLIYYSQIVNDFQKGDIAEGYSVSREKKESFPLTVTSAQKNPTAFYLCASSIGLSTEAFFGQGTRLTVV.